The clone carrying this TCR beta chain was seen many times. The antigen remains unidentified. This sample was included in a study of early T cells in non-severe SARS-CoV-2 infection. Across the study: Sequencing used unsorted whole-blood bulk RNA, so chains lack pairing. Whole-study findings and limits: VDJdb-based matching was biased toward anti-spike CD8 responses and missed private and CD4 specificities.

Each cDNA molecule carried a unique molecular identifier. TCRdb ran MiXCR on the 5' RACE reads and lists one entry per CDR3 protein. The sample includes roughly 29,000 distinct CDR3 sequences, approximately 6.6% of them seen just once. Trimming at V came to 6 bases and at J to 8 bases, leaving 8 bases not matched to a gene. The CDR3 has 15 residues. The germline V gene encodes CDR1 ENHRY and CDR2 SYGVKD. V and J are TRBV10-3 and TRBJ2-1; the match to TRBD2 covers 12 bases. The source of this sequence is an adult who was a healthcare worker with PCR-confirmed SARS-CoV-2 infection or an uninfected control (not recorded which). The specimen comprised whole blood, sampled at baseline. CDR3: CAIRETSGGRDEQFF. The CDR3 nucleotides read TGTGCCATCAGGGAGACTAGCGGGGGCCGCGATGAGCAGTTCTTC.